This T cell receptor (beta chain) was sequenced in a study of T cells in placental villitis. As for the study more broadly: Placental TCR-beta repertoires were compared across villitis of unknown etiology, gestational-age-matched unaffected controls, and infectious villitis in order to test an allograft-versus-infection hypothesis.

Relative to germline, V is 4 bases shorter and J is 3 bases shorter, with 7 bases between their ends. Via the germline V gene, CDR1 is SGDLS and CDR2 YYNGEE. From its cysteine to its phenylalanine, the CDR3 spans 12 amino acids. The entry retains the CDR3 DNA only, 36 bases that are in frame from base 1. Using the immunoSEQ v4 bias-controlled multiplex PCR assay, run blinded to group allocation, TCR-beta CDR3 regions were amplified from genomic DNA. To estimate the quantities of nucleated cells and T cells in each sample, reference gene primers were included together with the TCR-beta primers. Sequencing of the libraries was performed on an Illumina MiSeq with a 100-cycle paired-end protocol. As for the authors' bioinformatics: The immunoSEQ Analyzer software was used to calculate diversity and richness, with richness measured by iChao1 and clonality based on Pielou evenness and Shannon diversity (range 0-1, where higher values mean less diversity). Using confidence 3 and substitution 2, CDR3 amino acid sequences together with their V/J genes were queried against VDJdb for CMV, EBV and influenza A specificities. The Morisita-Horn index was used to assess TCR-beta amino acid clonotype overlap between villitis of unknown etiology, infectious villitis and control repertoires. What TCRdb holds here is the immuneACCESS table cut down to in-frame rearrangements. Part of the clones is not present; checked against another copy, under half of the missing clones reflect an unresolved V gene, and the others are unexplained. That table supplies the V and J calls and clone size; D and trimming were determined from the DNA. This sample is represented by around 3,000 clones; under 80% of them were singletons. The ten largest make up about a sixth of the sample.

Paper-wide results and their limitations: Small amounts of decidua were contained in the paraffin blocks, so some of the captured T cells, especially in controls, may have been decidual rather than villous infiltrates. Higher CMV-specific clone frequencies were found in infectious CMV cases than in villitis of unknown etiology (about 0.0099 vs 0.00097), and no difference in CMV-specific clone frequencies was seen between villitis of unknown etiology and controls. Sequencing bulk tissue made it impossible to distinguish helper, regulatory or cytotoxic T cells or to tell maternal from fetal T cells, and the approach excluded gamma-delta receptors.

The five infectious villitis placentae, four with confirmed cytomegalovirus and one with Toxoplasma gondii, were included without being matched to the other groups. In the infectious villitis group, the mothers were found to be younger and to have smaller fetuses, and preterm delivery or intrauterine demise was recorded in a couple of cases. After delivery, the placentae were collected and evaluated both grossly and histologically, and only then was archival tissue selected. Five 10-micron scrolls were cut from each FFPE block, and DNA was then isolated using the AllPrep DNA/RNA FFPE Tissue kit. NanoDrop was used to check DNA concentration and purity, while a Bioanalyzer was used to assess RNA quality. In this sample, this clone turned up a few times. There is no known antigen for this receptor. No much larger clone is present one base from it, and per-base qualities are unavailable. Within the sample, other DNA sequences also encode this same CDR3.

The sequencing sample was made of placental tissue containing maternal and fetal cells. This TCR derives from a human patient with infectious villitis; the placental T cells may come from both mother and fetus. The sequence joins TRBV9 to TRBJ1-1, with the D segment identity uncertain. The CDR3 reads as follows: CASSTLDTEAFF. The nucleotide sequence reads TGTGCCAGCAGCACGTTGGACACTGAAGCTTTCTTT.